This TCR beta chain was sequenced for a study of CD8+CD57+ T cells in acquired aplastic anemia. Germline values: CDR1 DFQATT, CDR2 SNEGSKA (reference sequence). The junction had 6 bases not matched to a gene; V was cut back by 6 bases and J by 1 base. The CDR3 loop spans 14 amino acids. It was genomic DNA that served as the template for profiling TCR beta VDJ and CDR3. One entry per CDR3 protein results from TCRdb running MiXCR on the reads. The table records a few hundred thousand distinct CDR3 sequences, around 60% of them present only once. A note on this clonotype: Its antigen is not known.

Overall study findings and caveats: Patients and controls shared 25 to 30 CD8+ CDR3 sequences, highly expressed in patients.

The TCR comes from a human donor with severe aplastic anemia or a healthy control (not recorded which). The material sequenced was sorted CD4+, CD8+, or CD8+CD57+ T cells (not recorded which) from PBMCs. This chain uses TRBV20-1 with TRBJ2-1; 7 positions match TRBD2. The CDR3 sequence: CSAERERSYNEQFF. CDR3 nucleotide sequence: TGCAGTGCCGAGCGGGAAAGGTCCTACAATGAGCAGTTCTTC.